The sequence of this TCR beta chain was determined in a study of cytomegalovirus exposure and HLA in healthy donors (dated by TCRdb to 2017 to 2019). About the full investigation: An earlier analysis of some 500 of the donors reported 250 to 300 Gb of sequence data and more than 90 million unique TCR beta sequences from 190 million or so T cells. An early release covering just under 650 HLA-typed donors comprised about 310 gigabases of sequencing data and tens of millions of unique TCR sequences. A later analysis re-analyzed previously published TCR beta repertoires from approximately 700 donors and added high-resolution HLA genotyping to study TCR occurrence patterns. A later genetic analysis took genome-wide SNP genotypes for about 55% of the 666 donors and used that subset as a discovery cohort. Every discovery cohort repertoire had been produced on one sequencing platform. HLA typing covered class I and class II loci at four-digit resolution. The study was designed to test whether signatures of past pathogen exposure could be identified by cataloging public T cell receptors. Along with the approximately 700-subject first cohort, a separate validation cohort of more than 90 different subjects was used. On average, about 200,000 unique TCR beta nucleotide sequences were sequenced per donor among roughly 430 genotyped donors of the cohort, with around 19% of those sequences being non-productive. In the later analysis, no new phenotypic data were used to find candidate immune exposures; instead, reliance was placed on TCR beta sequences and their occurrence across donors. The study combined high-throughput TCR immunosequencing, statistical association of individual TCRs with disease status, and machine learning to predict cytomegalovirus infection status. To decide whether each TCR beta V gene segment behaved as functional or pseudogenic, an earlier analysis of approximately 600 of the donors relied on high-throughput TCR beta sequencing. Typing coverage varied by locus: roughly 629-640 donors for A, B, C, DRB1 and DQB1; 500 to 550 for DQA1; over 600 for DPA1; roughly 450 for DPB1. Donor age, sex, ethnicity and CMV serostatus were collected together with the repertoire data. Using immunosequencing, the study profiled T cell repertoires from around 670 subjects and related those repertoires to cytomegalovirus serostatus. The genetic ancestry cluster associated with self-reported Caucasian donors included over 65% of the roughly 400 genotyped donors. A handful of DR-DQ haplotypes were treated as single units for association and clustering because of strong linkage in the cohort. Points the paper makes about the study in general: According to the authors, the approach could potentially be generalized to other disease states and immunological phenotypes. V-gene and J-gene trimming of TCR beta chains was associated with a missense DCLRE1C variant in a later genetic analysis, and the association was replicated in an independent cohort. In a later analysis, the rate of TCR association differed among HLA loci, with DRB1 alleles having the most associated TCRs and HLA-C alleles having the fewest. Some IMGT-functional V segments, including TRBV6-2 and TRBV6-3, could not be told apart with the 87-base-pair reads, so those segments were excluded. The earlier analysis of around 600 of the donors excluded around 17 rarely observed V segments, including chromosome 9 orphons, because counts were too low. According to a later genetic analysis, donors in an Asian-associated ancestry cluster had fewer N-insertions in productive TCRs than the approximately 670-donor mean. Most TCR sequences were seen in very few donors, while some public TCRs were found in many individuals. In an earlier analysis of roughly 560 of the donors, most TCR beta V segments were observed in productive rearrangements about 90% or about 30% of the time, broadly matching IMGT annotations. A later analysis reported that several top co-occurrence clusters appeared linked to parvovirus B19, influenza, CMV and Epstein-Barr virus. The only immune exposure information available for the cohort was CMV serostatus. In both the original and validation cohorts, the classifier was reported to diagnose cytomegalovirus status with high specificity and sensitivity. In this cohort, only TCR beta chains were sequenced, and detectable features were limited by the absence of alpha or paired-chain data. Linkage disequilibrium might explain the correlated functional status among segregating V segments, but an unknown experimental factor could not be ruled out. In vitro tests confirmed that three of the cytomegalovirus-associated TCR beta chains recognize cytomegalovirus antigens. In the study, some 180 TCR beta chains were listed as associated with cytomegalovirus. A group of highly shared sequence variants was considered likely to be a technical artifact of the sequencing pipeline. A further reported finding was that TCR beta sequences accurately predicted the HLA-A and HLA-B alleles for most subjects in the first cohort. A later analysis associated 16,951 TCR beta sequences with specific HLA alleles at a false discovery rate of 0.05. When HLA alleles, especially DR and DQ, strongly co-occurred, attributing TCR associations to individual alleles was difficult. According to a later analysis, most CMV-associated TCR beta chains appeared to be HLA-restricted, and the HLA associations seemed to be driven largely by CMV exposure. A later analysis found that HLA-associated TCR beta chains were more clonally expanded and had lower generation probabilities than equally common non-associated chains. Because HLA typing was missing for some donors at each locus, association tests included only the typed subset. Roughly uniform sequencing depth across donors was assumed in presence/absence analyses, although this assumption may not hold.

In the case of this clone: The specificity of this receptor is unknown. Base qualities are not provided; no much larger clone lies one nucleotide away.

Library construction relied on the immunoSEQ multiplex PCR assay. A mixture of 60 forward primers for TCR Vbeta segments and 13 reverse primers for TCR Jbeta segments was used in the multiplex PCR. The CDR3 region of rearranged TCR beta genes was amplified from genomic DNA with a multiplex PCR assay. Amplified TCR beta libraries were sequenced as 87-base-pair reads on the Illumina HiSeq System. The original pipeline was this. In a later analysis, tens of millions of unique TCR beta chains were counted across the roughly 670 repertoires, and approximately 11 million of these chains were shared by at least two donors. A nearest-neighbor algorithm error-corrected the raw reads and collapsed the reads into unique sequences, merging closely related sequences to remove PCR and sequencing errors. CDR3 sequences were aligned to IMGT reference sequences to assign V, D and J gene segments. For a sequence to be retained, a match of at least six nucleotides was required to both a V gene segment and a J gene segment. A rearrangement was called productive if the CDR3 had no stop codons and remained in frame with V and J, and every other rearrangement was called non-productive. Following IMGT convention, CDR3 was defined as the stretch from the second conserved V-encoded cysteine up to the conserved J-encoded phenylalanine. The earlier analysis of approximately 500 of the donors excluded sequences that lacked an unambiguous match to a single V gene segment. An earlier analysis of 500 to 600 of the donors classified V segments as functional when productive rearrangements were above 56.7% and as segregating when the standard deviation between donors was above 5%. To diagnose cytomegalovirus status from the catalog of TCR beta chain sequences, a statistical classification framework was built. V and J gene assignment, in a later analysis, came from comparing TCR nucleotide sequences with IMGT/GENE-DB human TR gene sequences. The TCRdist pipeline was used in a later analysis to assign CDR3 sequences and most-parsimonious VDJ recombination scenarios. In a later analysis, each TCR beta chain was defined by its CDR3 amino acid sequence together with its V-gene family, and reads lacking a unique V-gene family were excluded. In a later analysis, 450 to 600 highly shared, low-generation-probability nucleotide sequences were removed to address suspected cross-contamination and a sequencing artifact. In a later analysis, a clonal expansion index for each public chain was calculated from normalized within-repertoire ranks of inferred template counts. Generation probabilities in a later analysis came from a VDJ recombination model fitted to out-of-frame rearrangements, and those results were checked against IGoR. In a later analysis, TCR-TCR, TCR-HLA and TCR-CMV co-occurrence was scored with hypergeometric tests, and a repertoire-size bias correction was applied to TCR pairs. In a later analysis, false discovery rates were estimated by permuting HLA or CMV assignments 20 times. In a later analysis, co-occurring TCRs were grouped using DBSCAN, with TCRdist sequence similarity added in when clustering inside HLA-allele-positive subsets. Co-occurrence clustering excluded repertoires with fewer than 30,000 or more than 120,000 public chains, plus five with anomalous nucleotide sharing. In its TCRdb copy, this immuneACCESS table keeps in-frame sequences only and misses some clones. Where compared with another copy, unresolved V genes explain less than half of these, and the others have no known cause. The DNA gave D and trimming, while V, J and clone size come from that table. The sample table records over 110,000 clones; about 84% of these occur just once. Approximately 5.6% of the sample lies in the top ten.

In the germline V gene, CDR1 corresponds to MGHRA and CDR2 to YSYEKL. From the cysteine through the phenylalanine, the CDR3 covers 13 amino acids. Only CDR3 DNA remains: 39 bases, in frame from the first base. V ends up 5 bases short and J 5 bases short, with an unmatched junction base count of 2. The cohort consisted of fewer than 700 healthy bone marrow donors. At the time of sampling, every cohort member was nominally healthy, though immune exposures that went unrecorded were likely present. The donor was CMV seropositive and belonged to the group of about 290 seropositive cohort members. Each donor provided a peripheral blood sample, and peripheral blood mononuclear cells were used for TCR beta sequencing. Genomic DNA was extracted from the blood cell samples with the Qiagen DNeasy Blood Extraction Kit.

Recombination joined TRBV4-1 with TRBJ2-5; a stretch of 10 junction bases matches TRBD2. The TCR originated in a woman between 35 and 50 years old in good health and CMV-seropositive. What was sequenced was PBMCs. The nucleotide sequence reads TGCGCCAGCAGCTCTAGCGGGAGCGAGACCCAGTACTTC. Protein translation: CASSSSGSETQYF.